The 31 T cell receptor beta chains listed next were all sequenced from one sample in a study of T cell repertoires in cytomegalovirus infection. MiXCR, applied by TCRdb to the reads, yields one record per CDR3 protein. The data hold roughly 920,000 distinct CDR3 sequences, with approximately 30% observed a single time. These receptors' antigens are unknown. This specimen consisted of cultured CD8+ T cells from PBMCs, obtained from culture after CMV antigen stimulation. The receptors were gathered from a human donor in good health (CMV status not recorded). Some clones in this sample may be carry-over from other donors' samples.

This clonotype has only a few counts. CDR3 nucleotide sequence: TGTGCCAGCAGTGGACGAGTGGGGGGGCGCGCAGATACGCAGTATTTT. Amino acid sequence: CASSGRVGGRADTQYF. V usage is TRBV27 and J usage is TRBJ2-3; a possible D gene is TRBD2 (7 bases). V was pared by 5 bases and J by 4 bases, with 19 bases between. This CDR3 is 16 amino acids long. The germline gives CDR1 MNHEY, CDR2 SMNVEV (reference sequence).

There are many counts of this clonotype. The J gene is TRBJ2-7, the V gene TRBV12-3 or TRBV12-4; D unresolved. This CDR3 region has 12 residues. V gave up 6 bases and J gave up 3 bases, with 9 bases separating them. The DNA for the CDR3 is TGTGCCAGCAGCTTAATCAGCTACGAGCAGTACTTC. The encoded protein is CASSLISYEQYF.

This clonotype was detected many times. The rearrangement uses TRBV7-9 and TRBJ2-3; D possibly corresponds to TRBD1 (6 bases). The CDR3 is made up of 14 amino acids. Germline-derived CDR1 and CDR2 are SEHNR and FQNEAQ (reference sequence). V lost 5 bases and J lost 2, with 11 bases in between. The CDR3, as DNA: TGTGCCAGCAGCCCAGGGGACCCCACAGATACGCAGTATTTT. It encodes CASSPGDPTDTQYF.

The rearrangement joins TRBV7-9 to TRBJ2-3; a weak D match, TRBD2 (6 bases). Germline loops: CDR1 SEHNR, CDR2 FQNEAQ (reference sequence). CDR3 size: 14 residues. Trimming left V 4 bases short and J 6 bases short, with 14 bases between. CDR3 nucleotides: TGTGCCAGCAGCTCGACTAGTTTGGCGGATACGCAGTATTTT. The encoded protein is CASSSTSLADTQYF.

This clonotype was detected ten times or more. This rearrangement joins TRBV9 to TRBJ2-2; D gene unclear. This CDR3 is 15 amino acids long. From germline, CDR1 is SGDLS and CDR2 YYNGEE. V was cut by 3 bases and J by 8 bases, with 17 bases left in between. CDR3: CASSEYLPAEGELFF. CDR3 DNA: TGTGCCAGCAGCGAATACCTCCCGGCCGAGGGGGAGCTGTTTTTT.

The V gene is TRBV12-3 or TRBV12-4, the J gene TRBJ1-4; a weak D match, TRBD1 (5 bases). V lost 8 bases and J 8 bases, leaving 12 bases between the germline ends. The CDR3 runs 12 residues. For the CDR3, the DNA is TGTGCCAGCGCCCTCGGGGGAGAAAAACTGTTTTTT. It yields the protein CASALGGEKLFF.

The V gene is TRBV7-9, the J gene TRBJ1-4; D gene unclear. The V gene lost 3 bases and the J gene lost 8 bases, with 13 bases spanning the gap. This CDR3 has 14 amino acids. Per germline, CDR1 SEHNR and CDR2 FQNEAQ (reference sequence). In DNA form, the CDR3 reads TGTGCCAGCAGCTTGGACCCCGGAACCGAAAAACTGTTTTTT. This translates into CASSLDPGTEKLFF.

On this clonotype: An end of the junction differs from the germline gene, which may be a read error. The chain employs TRBV7-9 and TRBJ1-3; D not resolved. The CDR3 runs 15 residues. Germline CDR1 is SEHNR and CDR2 is FQNEAQ (reference sequence). CDR3 in amino acids: CVSMWQPLSGNTIYF. CDR3 sequence (DNA): TGTGTCAGCATGTGGCAGCCCTTATCTGGAAACACCATATATTTT. The full variable domain, completed using reference TRBV7-9 and TRBJ1-3, is DTGVSQNPRHKITKRGQNVTFRCDPISEHNRLYWYRQTLGQGPEFLTYFQNEAQLEKSRLLSDRFSAERPKGSFSTLEIQRTEQGDSAMYLCVSMWQPLSGNTIYFGEGSWLTVV.

This clonotype has only a few counts. The genes are TRBV7-2 and TRBJ1-4, with D unresolved. V was shortened by 4 bases and J by 2 bases, with 11 bases between the two germline ends. Germline CDR1 SGHTA, CDR2 FQGNSA. This CDR3 has 15 residues. CDR3 DNA: TGTGCCAGCAGCTATTCGGGGTCGACTAATGAAAAACTGTTTTTT. It translates to CASSYSGSTNEKLFF.

The rearrangement joins TRBV10-3 to TRBJ1-2, with D uncertain. The CDR3 consists of 11 residues. V lost 8 bases and J lost 0, with 4 bases in between. Germline assignment: CDR1 ENHRY and CDR2 SYGVKD. The chain's CDR3 is CAIRSNYGYTF. CDR3 sequence (DNA): TGTGCCATCCGTTCTAACTATGGCTACACCTTC.

CDR3 amino acids: CSASPQGISYNEQFF. CDR3 DNA sequence: TGCAGTGCTAGCCCACAGGGAATTTCCTACAATGAGCAGTTCTTC. The V and J genes are TRBV20-1 and TRBJ2-1; tentatively, D is TRBD1 (6 bases). The CDR3 sequence is 15 residues long. The germline V gene has CDR1 DFQATT and CDR2 SNEGSKA (reference sequence). V was clipped by 3 bases and J by 1 base, with 13 bases between them.

This clonotype has a count of ten or more. The chain recombines TRBV12-3 or TRBV12-4 with TRBJ1-2, with D possibly TRBD1 on 6 matching bases. Trimming left V 9 bases short and J 0 bases short, with 11 bases between. The CDR3 is 13 amino acids. CDR3 loop: CASLTGANYGYTF. CDR3 coding DNA: TGTGCCAGTCTGACAGGAGCTAACTATGGCTACACCTTC.

This clonotype was detected a few times. The J gene is TRBJ1-5, the V gene TRBV28, with D uncertain. Germline lookup yields CDR1 MDHEN and CDR2 SYDVKM. CDR3 length: 15 amino acids. Trimming took 10 bases from V and 1 from J, leaving 17 bases between them. Written as DNA, the CDR3 is TGTGCCACGCAGGACCGGTGGTTGAGCAATCAGCCCCAGCATTTT. This encodes CATQDRWLSNQPQHF.

This sequence joins TRBV7-9 and TRBJ1-3; D is unresolved. CDR3 length equals 14 residues. Germline V gives CDR1 SEHNR, CDR2 FQNEAQ (reference sequence). The ends were cut back, 2 bases at V and 0 bases at J, with 5 bases in the middle. This CDR3 reads CASSLTDSGNTIYF. The CDR3 nucleotides are TGTGCCAGCAGCTTAACTGACTCTGGAAACACCATATATTTT.

V and J are TRBV5-1 and TRBJ2-1; TRBD1 or TRBD2 may be the D gene (5 bases each). V dropped 4 bases and J dropped 2 bases, with 13 bases sitting between them. This CDR3 comprises 15 residues. CDR1 is SGHRS and CDR2 is YFSETQ in the germline V gene. Here the CDR3 reads CASSILVGAYNEQFF. The DNA of the CDR3 is TGCGCCAGCAGCATCCTAGTGGGGGCCTACAATGAGCAGTTCTTC.

This clonotype has more than one count but fewer than ten. The chain employs TRBV7-3 and TRBJ2-5; 12 positions match TRBD2. Germline V lookup: CDR1 SGHTA, CDR2 FQGTGA. The V segment lost 3 bases and the J segment 2 bases; nucleotides outside the gene matches: 7. This CDR3 comprises 17 residues. The CDR3 spells CASSFRTSGDRQETQYF. The DNA of the CDR3 is TGTGCCAGCAGCTTCCGGACTAGCGGGGACAGACAAGAGACCCAGTACTTC. The variable domain in full, with the rest retrieved from reference TRBV7-3 and TRBJ2-5, is GAGVSQTPSNKVTEKGKYVELRCDPISGHTALYWYRQSLGQGPEFLIYFQGTGAADDSGLPNDRFFAVRPEGSVSTLKIQRTERGDSAVYLCASSFRTSGDRQETQYFGPGTRLLVL.

V and J are TRBV27 and TRBJ2-2; 8 bases match TRBD2. CDR3 length equals 18 residues. From germline, CDR1 is MNHEY and CDR2 SMNVEV (reference sequence). Losses at the gene ends were 5 bases for V and 3 bases for J; bases not matched to a gene: 14. The CDR3 DNA is TGTGCCAGCAGTCCCCTCGGCCGGGGGGGCCTGGACACCGGGGAGCTGTTTTTT. The encoded protein is CASSPLGRGGLDTGELFF.

This clonotype was seen repeatedly, ten times or more. The chain carries TRBV7-2 and TRBJ2-7, with 8 bases that match TRBD2. This CDR3 has 17 amino acids. V lost 2 bases, J lost 6 bases, and 15 bases stayed unmatched. Germline lookup yields CDR1 SGHTA and CDR2 FQGNSA. The CDR3 here is CASSLRHGGAWELEQYF. DNA of the CDR3: TGTGCCAGCAGCTTAAGACACGGGGGGGCCTGGGAACTCGAGCAGTACTTC. The full variable domain, with the rest looked up from reference TRBV7-2 and TRBJ2-7, is GAGVSQSPSNKVTEKGKDVELRCDPISGHTALYWYRQSLGQGLEFLIYFQGNSAPDKSGLPSDRFSAERTGGSVSTLTIQRTQQEDSAVYLCASSLRHGGAWELEQYFGPGTRLTVT.

This clonotype was observed a few times. The chain's CDR3 is CASSIGPLTEAFF. In nucleotides, the CDR3 is TGTGCCAGCAGTATCGGACCCCTGACTGAAGCTTTCTTT. The rearrangement joins TRBV6-5 to TRBJ1-1; D uncertain. Germline lookup yields CDR1 MNHEY and CDR2 SVGAGI. This CDR3 is built from 13 residues. Trimming took off 5 bases at V and 5 bases at J, with 12 bases between the two ends.

The chain employs TRBV2 and TRBJ2-2; D possibly uses TRBD1 or TRBD2 (5 bases each). CDR3 size: 14 residues. Trimming shortened V by 8 bases and J by 0 bases, and 10 bases separated the two germline ends. Germline V CDR1 and CDR2: SNHLY, FYNNEI. The CDR3 is CASPRGANTGELFF. The CDR3 DNA reads TGTGCCAGCCCCCGGGGCGCGAACACCGGGGAGCTGTTTTTT.

There are many counts of this clonotype. The V and J genes are TRBV6-1 and TRBJ2-1; D is unresolved. CDR3 length equals 10 residues. Trimming cost V 8 bases and J 6 bases, with 5 bases left between them. Germline V gene sequence: CDR1 MNHNS, CDR2 SASEGT. CDR3 amino acids: CASLFNEQFF. The CDR3 nucleotides are TGTGCCAGCCTTTTCAATGAGCAGTTCTTC.

This clonotype was counted many times. The rearrangement joins TRBV7-8 to TRBJ2-1, with 10 positions matching TRBD1. J gave up 4 bases and V 0 bases, and 3 bases lay outside the gene matches. CDR3 length: 16 residues. From germline, CDR1 is SGHVS and CDR2 FQNEAQ. The CDR3 spells CASSLAGTGVYNEQFF. The CDR3, as DNA: TGTGCCAGCAGCTTAGCCGGGACAGGGGTTTACAATGAGCAGTTCTTC.

Details on this clonotype: Because the CDR3's place on the DNA is in doubt, the DNA is left out and the CDR3 is given as listed by TCRdb. The J gene is TRBJ2-1, the V gene TRBV25-1; TRBD1, the table's D call, lacks a check against the DNA. CDR1 and CDR2 from the germline V gene are MGHDK and SYGVNS. Including both end residues, the CDR3 is 17 amino acids long. CDR3: CASSEFFFGQPYNEQFF.

This sequence joins TRBV2 and TRBJ2-7, with D tentatively TRBD1 or TRBD2 (5 bases each). The germline CDR1 and CDR2 sequences are SNHLY and FYNNEI. V was trimmed by 7 bases and J by 5 bases, leaving 12 bases between them. This CDR3 region has 12 residues. CDR3 residues: CASTEGFDEQYF. The CDR3 DNA sequence: TGTGCCAGCACCGAGGGGTTCGACGAGCAGTACTTC.

This clonotype has only a few counts. J is TRBJ1-4 and V is TRBV6-5, with D possibly being TRBD1 (6 bases). CDR3 size: 14 residues. Germline-derived CDR1 and CDR2 are MNHEY and SVGAGI. Trimming stripped 2 bases from V and 7 bases from J, with 11 bases between. CDR3 sequence: CASSYVGAGEKLFF. CDR3 in DNA: TGTGCCAGCAGTTACGTGGGGGCAGGTGAAAAACTGTTTTTT.

The chain couples TRBV10-3 to TRBJ1-4; 7 bases match TRBD1. CDR1 is ENHRY, CDR2 SYGVKD, per germline. V was clipped by 10 bases and J by 4 bases; unmatched bases: 6. The CDR3 contains 13 residues. As DNA, the CDR3 is TGTGCCACCAGACAGGGCGATAATGAAAAACTGTTTTTT. Its protein product is CATRQGDNEKLFF.

As DNA, the CDR3 is TGTGCCACCAGCAGAGAAGAAGACAGGGCTAAAGGTGAAAAACTGTTTTTT. Encoded protein: CATSREEDRAKGEKLFF. The chain has TRBV15 and TRBJ1-4, with 7 bases that match TRBD1. Losses at the gene ends were 0 bases for V and 7 bases for J; bases not matched to a gene: 11. CDR1 LNHNV and CDR2 YYDKDF come from the germline V gene (reference sequence). CDR3 size: 17 residues.

This clonotype was seen more than once but under ten times. This chain links TRBV28 with TRBJ1-6; D is uncertain. CDR1 and CDR2 from the germline V gene are MDHEN and SYDVKM. V was shortened by 9 bases and J by 6 bases, with 18 bases between the two germline ends. This CDR3 is built from 15 residues. CDR3 loop: CASSVERLTNSPLHF. CDR3 sequence (DNA): TGTGCCAGTTCTGTGGAGCGACTCACTAATTCACCCCTCCACTTT.

Remarks on this clonotype: A read error may be the cause here, since a much bigger clone is one base away. The V gene is TRBV7-6, the J gene TRBJ2-2; D is possibly TRBD1 (6 bases). The V gene's germline CDR1 is SGHVS and CDR2 FNYEAQ. The CDR3 spans 15 residues. CDR3 sequence: CANSLTQGATGELFF. DNA for the CDR3: TGTGCCAACAGCTTAACACAGGGAGCAACCGGGGAGCTGTTTTTT.

The V call is TRBV15, the J call TRBJ1-1; the match to TRBD1 covers 7 bases. This CDR3 has 15 residues. V was pared by 8 bases and J by 4 bases, with 13 bases of the junction left unmatched. Germline-derived CDR1 and CDR2 are LNHNV and YYDKDF (reference sequence). The CDR3 here is CATVGAGGGGTEAFF. CDR3 DNA sequence: TGTGCCACCGTCGGGGCAGGGGGAGGTGGCACTGAAGCTTTCTTT.

This clonotype was seen more than once but under ten times. DNA of the CDR3: TGTGCCAGCAGTAAGAACGCGGGCCTAGATGAAAAACTGTTTTTT. Its protein is CASSKNAGLDEKLFF. This rearrangement joins TRBV7-6 to TRBJ1-4; no reliable D call. The germline V gene encodes CDR1 SGHVS and CDR2 FNYEAQ. Trimming removed 6 bases at V and 6 bases at J, with 17 bases between. The CDR3 consists of 15 residues. Filled out from reference TRBV7-6 and TRBJ1-4, the complete variable domain reads GAGVSQSPRYKVTKRGQDVALRCDPISGHVSLYWYRQALGQGPEFLTYFNYEAQQDKSGLPNDRFSAERPEGSISTLTIQRTEQRDSAMYRCASSKNAGLDEKLFFGSGTQLSVL.